This TCR beta chain came from a study of OX40 agonist ivuxolimab in advanced cancers. Study background: Ivuxolimab is a fully human IgG2 antibody that activates OX40 (CD134). General study results and limits: Mean expanded clone counts were higher in CD8+ than CD4+ T cells. Clonal expansion by week 6 occurred in CD4+ and CD8+ blood T cells (at 0.1 to 3.0 mg/kg).

On this clone: Its antigen is currently unknown.

Autoimmune disease history or systemic immunosuppression disqualified patients. Trimming cost V 1 base and J 4 bases, with 6 bases left between them. This CDR3 has 13 residues. Germline assignment: CDR1 MDHEN and CDR2 SYDVKM. TCRdb keeps only in-frame clones here, not all; method: immunoSEQ multiplex PCR. The sample shows tens of thousands of clones, around 85% of them seen only once. This clonotype was sampled from an adult with an advanced solid tumor such as melanoma, head and neck, liver or kidney cancer. The material was CD4+ or CD8+ T cells sorted from blood, obtained in a trial of the OX40 agonist ivuxolimab. The V and J genes are TRBV28 and TRBJ2-3; D unresolved. As DNA, the CDR3 is TGTGCCAGCAGTTTATTGGGCTCAGATACGCAGTATTTT. Translating it yields CASSLLGSDTQYF.